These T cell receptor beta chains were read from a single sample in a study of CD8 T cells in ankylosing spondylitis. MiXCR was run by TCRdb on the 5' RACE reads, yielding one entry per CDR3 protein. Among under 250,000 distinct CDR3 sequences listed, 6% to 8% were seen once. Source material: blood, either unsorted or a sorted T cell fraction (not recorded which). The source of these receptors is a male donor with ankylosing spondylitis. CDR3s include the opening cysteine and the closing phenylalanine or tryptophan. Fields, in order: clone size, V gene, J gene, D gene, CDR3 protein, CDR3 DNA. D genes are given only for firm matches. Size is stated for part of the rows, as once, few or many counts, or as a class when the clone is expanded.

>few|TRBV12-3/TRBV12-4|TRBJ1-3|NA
CASRGQGNTIYF
TGTGCCAGCAGAGGACAGGGAAACACCATATATTTT
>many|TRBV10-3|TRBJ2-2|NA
CAISESRAAGELFF
TGTGCCATCAGTGAGTCACGGGCGGCCGGGGAGCTGTTTTTT
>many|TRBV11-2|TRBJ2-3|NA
CASSLAPGDTQYF
TGTGCCAGCAGCTTAGCTCCGGGAGATACGCAGTATTTT
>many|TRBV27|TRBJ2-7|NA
CASSSTGTPYEQYF
TGTGCCAGCAGTTCGACCGGGACTCCGTACGAGCAGTACTTC
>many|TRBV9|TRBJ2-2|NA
CASSVFSGSHTGELFF
TGTGCCAGCAGCGTATTTTCCGGATCCCACACCGGGGAGCTGTTTTTT
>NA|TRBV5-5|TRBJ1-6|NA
CASSYRFFNSPLHF
TGTGCCAGCAGCTACAGGTTTTTTAATTCACCCCTCCACTTT
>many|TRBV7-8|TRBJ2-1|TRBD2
CASSLGVAGRQFF
TGTGCCAGCAGCTTGGGAGTAGCGGGGAGGCAGTTCTTC
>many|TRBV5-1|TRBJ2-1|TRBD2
CASSLPGLGYNEQFF
TGCGCCAGCAGCCTGCCGGGACTAGGGTACAATGAGCAGTTCTTC
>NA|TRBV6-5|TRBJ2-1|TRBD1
CASSYSRTGGLNEQFF
TGTGCCAGCAGTTACTCTCGGACAGGGGGTCTCAATGAGCAGTTCTTC
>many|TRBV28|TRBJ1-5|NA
CASSPSLLDTLNQPQHF
TGTGCCAGCAGCCCTTCCCTTCTTGACACCCTCAATCAGCCCCAGCATTTT
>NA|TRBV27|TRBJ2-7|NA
CASSPTSIYEQYF
TGTGCCAGCAGTCCCACGTCTATTTACGAGCAGTACTTC
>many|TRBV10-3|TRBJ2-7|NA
CAINPGNRAYEQYF
TGTGCCATCAACCCGGGAAACCGAGCCTACGAGCAGTACTTC
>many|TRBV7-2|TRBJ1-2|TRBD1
CASSLRDRNNYGYTF
TGTGCCAGCAGCTTAAGGGACAGGAATAACTATGGCTACACCTTC
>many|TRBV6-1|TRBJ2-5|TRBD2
CASSRGTSGRVRETQYF
TGTGCCAGCAGCCGCGGGACTAGCGGGAGAGTTCGGGAGACCCAGTACTTC
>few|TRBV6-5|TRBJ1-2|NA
CASSYRGRKNYGYTF
TGTGCCAGCAGTTACAGGGGAAGGAAAAACTATGGCTACACCTTC
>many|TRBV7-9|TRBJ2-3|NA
CASTLTKDTQYF
TGTGCCAGCACCCTAACAAAAGATACGCAGTATTTT
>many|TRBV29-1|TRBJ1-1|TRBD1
CSVEGGQGETEAFF
TGCAGCGTTGAAGGGGGACAGGGAGAAACTGAAGCTTTCTTT
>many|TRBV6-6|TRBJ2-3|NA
CASSYPSDTQYF
TGTGCCAGCAGTTACCCCTCGGATACGCAGTATTTT
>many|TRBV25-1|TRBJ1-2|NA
CATQGGGYTF
TGTGCCACCCAGGGCGGTGGCTACACCTTC
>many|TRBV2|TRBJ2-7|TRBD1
CASTLTGFYEQYF
TGTGCCAGCACCCTGACAGGGTTTTACGAGCAGTACTTC
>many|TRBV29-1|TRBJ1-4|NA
CSVETRGYTNEKLFF
TGCAGCGTTGAAACAAGGGGCTACACTAATGAAAAACTGTTTTTT
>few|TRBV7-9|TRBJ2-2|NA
CASSLGVGYTGELFF
TGTGCCAGCAGTTTAGGAGTGGGATACACCGGGGAGCTGTTTTTT
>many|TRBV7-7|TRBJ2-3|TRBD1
CASSPDRAGTDTQYF
TGTGCTAGCAGCCCGGACAGGGCGGGCACAGATACGCAGTATTTT
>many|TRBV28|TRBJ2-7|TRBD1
CASSYTDRVNPYEQYF
TGTGCCAGCAGCTATACGGACAGGGTCAACCCCTACGAGCAGTACTTC
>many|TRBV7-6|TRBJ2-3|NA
CASSPTPTEGTQYF
TGTGCCAGCAGCCCCACCCCCACAGAGGGTACGCAGTATTTT
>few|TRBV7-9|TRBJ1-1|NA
CASSWGENTEAFF
TGTGCCAGCAGCTGGGGAGAGAACACTGAAGCTTTCTTT
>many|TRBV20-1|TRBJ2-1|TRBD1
CSASLGDRYNEQFF
TGCAGTGCGTCTCTCGGGGACAGGTACAATGAGCAGTTCTTC